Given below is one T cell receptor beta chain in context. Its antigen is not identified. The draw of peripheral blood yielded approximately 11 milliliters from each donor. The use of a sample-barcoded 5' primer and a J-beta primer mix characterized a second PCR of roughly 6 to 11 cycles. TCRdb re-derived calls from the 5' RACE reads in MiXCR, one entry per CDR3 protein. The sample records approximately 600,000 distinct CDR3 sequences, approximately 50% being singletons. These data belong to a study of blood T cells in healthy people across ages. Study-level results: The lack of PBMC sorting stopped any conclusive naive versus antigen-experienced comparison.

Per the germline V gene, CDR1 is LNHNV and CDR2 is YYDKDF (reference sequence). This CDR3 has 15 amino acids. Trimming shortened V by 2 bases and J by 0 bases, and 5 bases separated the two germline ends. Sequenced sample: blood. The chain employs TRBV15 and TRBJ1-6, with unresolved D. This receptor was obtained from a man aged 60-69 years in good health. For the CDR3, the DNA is TGTGCCACCAGCAGATCGGCCTCCTATAATTCACCCCTCCACTTT. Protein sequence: CATSRSASYNSPLHF.